What follows describes a single T cell receptor beta chain. The antigen is undetermined. V shed 0 bases, J shed 6 bases, and the junction held 11 bases outside the gene matches. Germline loops: CDR1 ENHRY, CDR2 SYGVKD. This CDR3 is built from 16 residues. MiXCR, applied by TCRdb to the RT-PCR reads, yields one record per CDR3 protein. The table lists around 530,000 distinct CDR3 sequences, 10% to 15% of them singletons, with 10% to 13% in the top ten. The data derive from a study of response to subunit inactivated influenza vaccine. Study-wide results and caveats: Each seasonal flu vaccination may recruit only limited new T cells, authors suggested.

This sequence was found in a man aged 50 or older who received an inactivated influenza vaccine. V usage is TRBV10-3 and J usage is TRBJ2-7, with 7 bases that match TRBD1. Sample: PBMCs from blood, taken on the day of vaccination. The CDR3 DNA reads as TGTGCCATCAGTGAGTCGAGACAGGGTGGTTTTCGCGAGCAGTACTTC. Translation: CAISESRQGGFREQYF.